These 31 T cell receptor beta chains originate from one sample sequenced in a study of T cells in Graves' hyperthyroidism and ophthalmopathy. RNA transcripts provided the source from which TCR beta CDR3 regions were amplified. First-round RT-PCR targeting the TCR CDR3 was performed with the HTBI primer set. MiXCR, run by TCRdb on the multiplex PCR reads, gives a single entry per CDR3 protein. The top ten clones hold over 25% of a sample with some 490,000 distinct CDR3 sequences, approximately 16% of them seen once. The sample consisted of blood. The receptors stem from a woman younger than 45 with Graves' ophthalmopathy.

This clonotype occurred many times. The chain has TRBV2 and TRBJ2-1, with a weak D call TRBD1 (6 bases). The CDR3 runs to 15 residues. V was trimmed by 6 bases and J by 3 bases, leaving 15 bases between them. The germline V gene has CDR1 SNHLY and CDR2 FYNNEI. The CDR3 sequence: CASSARGMIYNEQFF. For the CDR3, the DNA is TGTGCCAGCAGCGCTAGGGGGATGATCTACAATGAGCAGTTCTTC.

The count of this clonotype is one. The V gene is TRBV19, the J gene TRBJ2-4, with 12 positions matching TRBD1. V shed 5 bases and J 7 bases; nucleotides not matched to a gene: 6. The CDR3 consists of 15 residues. The germline V gene has CDR1 LNHDA and CDR2 SQIVND (reference sequence). In DNA form, the CDR3 reads TGTGCCAGTAGTCGGGACAGGGGGCCTGAGAACATTCAGTACTTC. Residues: CASSRDRGPENIQYF. Based on the CDR3 plus reference TRBV19 and TRBJ2-4, the full variable domain is DGGITQSPKYLFRKEGQNVTLSCEQNLNHDAMYWYRQDPGQGLRLIYYSQIVNDFQKGDIAEGYSVSREKKESFPLTVTSAQKNPTAFYLCASSRDRGPENIQYFGAGTRLSVL.

This chain links TRBV12-3 or TRBV12-4 with TRBJ1-3; D remains ambiguous. The CDR3 runs to 13 residues. V was cut by 8 bases and J by 1 base, with 9 bases left in between. CDR3 protein: CASSMDSGNTIYF. CDR3 sequence (DNA): TGTGCCAGCTCGATGGATTCTGGAAACACCATATATTTT.

In its sample, this clonotype was seen many times. The chain recombines TRBV28 with TRBJ2-7; TRBD2 is a possible D gene (6 bases). The CDR3 loop spans 13 amino acids. Trimming stripped 6 bases from V and 1 base from J, with 10 bases between. CDR1 MDHEN and CDR2 SYDVKM come from the germline V gene. The CDR3 loop reads CASRLTSSYEQYF. The CDR3 bases are TGTGCCAGCAGGTTGACTAGTTCCTACGAGCAGTACTTC. The variable domain in full, with the rest retrieved from reference TRBV28 and TRBJ2-7, is DVKVTQSSRYLVKRTGEKVFLECVQDMDHENMFWYRQDPGLGLRLIYFSYDVKMKEKGDIPEGYSVSREKKERFSLILESASTNQTSMYLCASRLTSSYEQYFGPGTRLTVT.

The genes are TRBV6-2 or TRBV6-3 and TRBJ1-2; D may be TRBD1 (5 bases). CDR3 length: 15 amino acids. Germline V gene sequence: CDR1 MNHEY, CDR2 SVGEGT. Trimming took 6 bases from V and 8 from J, leaving 22 bases between them. The CDR3: CASSQDGAASMGYTF. The CDR3, as DNA: TGTGCCAGCAGCCAAGACGGGGCTGCTTCGATGGGCTACACCTTC.

The chain has TRBV28 and TRBJ2-2, with 7 bases fitting TRBD1. Germline V lookup: CDR1 MDHEN, CDR2 SYDVKM. The V segment lost 3 bases and the J segment 8 bases; nucleotides outside the gene matches: 12. This CDR3 has 16 amino acids. In DNA, the CDR3 is TGTGCCAGCAGTTTTGAGAGACATCCAGGGGGTGGGGAGCTGTTTTTT. It encodes CASSFERHPGGGELFF.

This clonotype has just a few counts. The V call is TRBV6-1, the J call TRBJ2-7; D is perhaps TRBD1 or TRBD2 (5 bases each). The germline V gene has CDR1 MNHNS and CDR2 SASEGT. V was cut by 7 bases and J by 6 bases, with 16 bases left in between. The CDR3 runs 13 residues. CDR3: CASTLGTSGEQYF. Written as DNA, the CDR3 is TGTGCCAGCACCCTCGGGACCTCGGGCGAGCAGTACTTC.

The J gene is TRBJ2-5, the V gene TRBV18; D is ambiguous. The length of the CDR3 is 17 residues. Germline CDR1 is KGHSH and CDR2 is LQKENI. The V end lost 3 bases, the J end lost 2 bases, and 19 bases lay between the germline ends. CDR3 nucleotide sequence: TGTGCCAGCTCACCCCCAGGAGACTCCCTGTTTCAAGAGACCCAGTACTTC. It specifies CASSPPGDSLFQETQYF.

At least ten counts were recorded for this clonotype. V gene TRBV28 combines with J gene TRBJ2-7; D unresolved. V was shortened by 7 bases and J by 1 base, with 11 bases between the two germline ends. Germline-derived CDR1 and CDR2 are MDHEN and SYDVKM. CDR3 length equals 13 residues. The CDR3 spells CASKMDGSYEQYF. The DNA for the CDR3 is TGTGCCAGCAAAATGGACGGATCCTACGAGCAGTACTTC. Drawing the rest from reference TRBV28 and TRBJ2-7, the complete variable domain is DVKVTQSSRYLVKRTGEKVFLECVQDMDHENMFWYRQDPGLGLRLIYFSYDVKMKEKGDIPEGYSVSREKKERFSLILESASTNQTSMYLCASKMDGSYEQYFGPGTRLTVT.

This clonotype was detected ten times or more. The J gene is TRBJ2-3, the V gene TRBV20-1, with D possibly TRBD2 on 6 matching bases. CDR3 size: 14 residues. The germline V gene has CDR1 DFQATT and CDR2 SNEGSKA (reference sequence). The ends were cut back, 5 bases at V and 6 bases at J, with 18 bases in the middle. The CDR3 region is CSAYGGGRPDTQYF. DNA for the CDR3: TGCAGTGCTTATGGTGGGGGGAGACCGGATACGCAGTATTTT.

CDR3 nucleotides: TGTGCCAGCAGTGAAGACAGGGGGGTCCAAGAGACCCAGTACTTC. Residues: CASSEDRGVQETQYF. The chain joins TRBV6-1 to TRBJ2-5, with 8 bases lining up with TRBD1. Looked up from germline, CDR1 is MNHNS and CDR2 is SASEGT. The trim removed 1 base at V and 1 base at J, leaving 2 bases unmatched. CDR3 size: 15 residues.

This clonotype was detected many times. This chain uses TRBV3-1 with TRBJ2-2; D ambiguous. V lost 0 bases to trimming and J lost 5 bases, with 4 bases between them. Germline CDR1 reads LGHDT; CDR2 reads YNNKEL (reference sequence). This CDR3 comprises 13 residues. The chain's CDR3 is CASSQDDTGELFF. The CDR3 coding sequence is TGTGCCAGCAGCCAAGACGATACCGGGGAGCTGTTTTTT.

This clonotype was picked up many times. V is TRBV12-3 or TRBV12-4 and J is TRBJ1-2, with 7 bases identical to TRBD1. CDR3 size: 12 residues. With V trimmed by 7 bases and J by 4 bases, 3 bases remained unmatched. CDR3 bases: TGTGCCAGCATGGACAGGACCTATGGCTACACCTTC. It codes for CASMDRTYGYTF.

This clonotype was seen repeatedly, ten times or more. The rearrangement joins TRBV2 to TRBJ2-1, with TRBD2 matching over 10 bases. The V gene's germline CDR1 is SNHLY and CDR2 FYNNEI. The CDR3 loop spans 14 amino acids. Unmatched junction bases numbered 3, after V lost 4 bases and J lost 6 bases. The CDR3 region is CASSGLAGPNEQFF. In DNA form, the CDR3 reads TGTGCCAGCAGTGGACTAGCGGGTCCCAATGAGCAGTTCTTC.

This clonotype was recorded at least ten times. The chain recombines TRBV19 with TRBJ2-7, with a tentative D call TRBD2 (5 bases). Germline-derived CDR1 and CDR2 are LNHDA and SQIVND (reference sequence). There are 14 residues in the CDR3. Trimming took off 5 bases at V and 3 bases at J, with 14 bases between the two ends. The CDR3 DNA is TGTGCCAGTAGTCAGAGCGCTGGAGGCTACGAGCAGTACTTC. Translating gives CASSQSAGGYEQYF.

This clonotype appeared many times. The gene calls are TRBV28 and TRBJ2-3; 8 bases match TRBD2. This CDR3 region has 14 residues. Germline V CDR1 and CDR2: MDHEN, SYDVKM. With 8 bases clipped from V and 5 bases from J, the junction kept 9 bases outside the gene matches. DNA of the CDR3: TGTGCCAGCCTGAAGCGGGAGAGTATAGATACGCAGTATTTT. Encoded protein: CASLKRESIDTQYF.

This clonotype was recorded a few times. This sequence may be a read error, since a much larger clone differs from it by one base. The gene calls are TRBV28 and TRBJ1-1, with a weak D call TRBD1 (6 bases). CDR1 and CDR2 (germline): MDHEN, SYDVKM. The CDR3 length is 13 residues. The CDR3 DNA reads TGTGCCAGCGGAGTTCAGGGGAACACTGGAGCTTTCTTT. It yields the protein CASGVQGNTGAFF.

This clonotype was observed a handful of times. This chain uses TRBV4-3 with TRBJ2-2; D gene uncertain. The CDR3 contains 16 residues. The germline CDR1 and CDR2 sequences are LGHNA and YSLEER. The V end lost 1 base, the J end lost 0 bases, and 9 bases lay between the germline ends. CDR3 in DNA: TGCGCCAGCAGCCAAGTGACCGGCTCGAACACCGGGGAGCTGTTTTTT. Protein: CASSQVTGSNTGELFF.

Turning to this clonotype: An end of the junction differs from the germline gene, which may be a read error. The V and J genes are TRBV3-1 and TRBJ2-7; D is undetermined. CDR1 and CDR2 from the germline V gene are LGHDT and YNNKEL (reference sequence). This CDR3 is 16 amino acids long. CDR3 in amino acids: CASSQERKGYNDEQYF. Written as DNA, the CDR3 is TGTGCCAGTAGCCAAGAAAGAAAAGGGTATAACGACGAGCAGTACTTC.

The chain recombines TRBV20-1 with TRBJ2-6; 9 bases fit TRBD1. The CDR3 is 16 residues long. J was trimmed by 2 bases and V by 3 bases; bases with no gene match: 5. CDR1 is DFQATT, CDR2 SNEGSKA, per germline (reference sequence). CDR3 amino acids: CSASGTGYAGANVLTF. CDR3 in DNA: TGCAGTGCTAGTGGGACAGGGTACGCTGGGGCCAACGTCCTGACTTTC.

This clonotype was counted many times. The chain uses TRBV30 and TRBJ2-7, with 8 positions matching TRBD2. The CDR3 has 16 amino acids. The V and J ends lost 0 bases and 6 bases, in that order; junction bases with no gene match: 13. The germline V gene has CDR1 GTSNPN and CDR2 SVGIG (reference sequence). The DNA for the CDR3 is TGTGCCTGGAGTGTCCCAACGTTAAGCGGGAGAGGCGAGCAGTACTTC. Amino acids: CAWSVPTLSGRGEQYF.

The CDR3 DNA reads TGTGCCAGCAGCTCCCCCGGGACTAGCGGGGCCTTTTACAATGAGCAGTTCTTC. Translating gives CASSSPGTSGAFYNEQFF. This rearrangement joins TRBV7-9 to TRBJ2-1; TRBD2 aligns across 13 bases. Per germline, CDR1 SEHNR and CDR2 FQNEAQ (reference sequence). V lost 4 bases, J lost 4 bases, and 10 bases stayed unmatched. This CDR3 has 18 residues.

This clonotype was recorded at least ten times. The gene calls are TRBV20-1 and TRBJ1-5; 11 nucleotides line up with TRBD1. This CDR3 comprises 15 residues. Losses at the gene ends were 2 bases for V and 6 bases for J; bases not matched to a gene: 6. Per the germline V gene, CDR1 is DFQATT and CDR2 is SNEGSKA (reference sequence). The CDR3 sequence: CSARKVGQGAQPQHF. In DNA form, the CDR3 reads TGCAGTGCTAGAAAAGTTGGACAGGGGGCTCAGCCCCAGCATTTT.

This clonotype was seen repeatedly, ten times or more. The V gene is TRBV2, the J gene TRBJ2-3, with a tentative D call TRBD2 (5 bases). Germline V gives CDR1 SNHLY, CDR2 FYNNEI. Between the trimmed V and J ends, which lost 6 bases and 4 bases, there was a span of 11 bases. The CDR3 has 13 residues. The CDR3: CASSRTSSDTQYF. The CDR3 DNA follows: TGTGCCAGCAGCCGTACTAGTTCAGATACGCAGTATTTT.

This clonotype was seen repeatedly, ten times or more. This clone may be a read error of a much larger clone one base away. The chain is built from TRBV6-1 and TRBJ1-5, with no clear D. The CDR3 is made up of 11 amino acids. Between the trimmed V and J ends, which lost 5 bases and 6 bases, there was a span of 5 bases. Germline V gene data show CDR1 as MNHNS and CDR2 as SASEGT. Here the CDR3 reads CASSWGQPQHF. DNA of the CDR3: TGTGCCAGCAGTTGGGGTCAGCCCCAGCATTTT.

V usage is TRBV7-6 and J usage is TRBJ2-1, with D uncertain. The V end lost 2 bases, the J end lost 6 bases, and 17 bases lay between the germline ends. Looked up from germline, CDR1 is SGHVS and CDR2 is FNYEAQ. The CDR3 extends over 16 amino acids. CDR3 in DNA: TGTGCCAGCAGCTTAACTACCACAGTATACTGCAATGAGCAGTTCTTC. Protein sequence: CASSLTTTVYCNEQFF.

V gene TRBV9 combines with J gene TRBJ2-5; no reliable D call. Trimming took 2 bases from V and 4 from J, leaving 12 bases between them. The CDR3 runs 14 residues. The V gene's germline CDR1 is SGDLS and CDR2 YYNGEE. CDR3 loop: CASSVQGGRETQYF. CDR3 nucleotide sequence: TGTGCCAGCAGCGTCCAAGGTGGCAGAGAGACCCAGTACTTC.

This clonotype was counted many times. The V and J genes are TRBV18 and TRBJ2-2, with D tentatively TRBD1 (5 bases). The CDR3 is made up of 14 amino acids. The germline CDR1 and CDR2 sequences are KGHSH and LQKENI. V was clipped by 7 bases and J by 5 bases, with 14 bases between them. CDR3 bases: TGTGCCAGCTACGACAGATTCACAACCGGGGAGCTGTTTTTT. Encoded protein: CASYDRFTTGELFF. Full variable domain (remainder filled in from reference TRBV18 and TRBJ2-2): NAGVMQNPRHLVRRRGQEARLRCSPMKGHSHVYWYRQLPEEGLKFMVYLQKENIIDESGMPKERFSAEFPKEGPSILRIQQVVRGDSAAYFCASYDRFTTGELFFGEGSRLTVL.

The gene calls are TRBV24-1 and TRBJ2-5; 11 nucleotides align to TRBD1. The CDR3 runs 15 residues. Per germline, CDR1 KGHDR and CDR2 SFDVKD. Trimming removed 5 bases from V and 4 bases from J; junction bases left unmatched: 5. DNA for the CDR3: TGTGCCACCAGTGGGGGACAGGGGGTTGGAGAGACCCAGTACTTC. The encoded protein is CATSGGQGVGETQYF.

The chain links TRBV9 to TRBJ2-7; 7 bases map to TRBD1. The V gene's germline CDR1 is SGDLS and CDR2 YYNGEE. The CDR3 totals 20 residues. V lost 4 bases, J lost 2 bases, and 24 bases stayed unmatched. CDR3 in amino acids: CASSQAPMARLTTGTYEQYF. DNA for the CDR3: TGTGCCAGCAGCCAGGCCCCGATGGCCCGGTTAACGACAGGGACCTACGAGCAGTACTTC.

This clonotype was seen ten or more times. The DNA of the CDR3 is TGTGCCAGCAGTTTTACTTTATCCTACGAGCAGTACTTC. Its translation is CASSFTLSYEQYF. V usage is TRBV2 and J usage is TRBJ2-7; D gene ambiguous. CDR3 length: 13 amino acids. Trimming removed 5 bases from V and 1 base from J, with 9 bases in between. Germline V lookup: CDR1 SNHLY, CDR2 FYNNEI. Using reference TRBV2 and TRBJ2-7 for the parts outside the CDR3, the full variable domain is EPEVTQTPSHQVTQMGQEVILRCVPISNHLYFYWYRQILGQKVEFLVSFYNNEISEKSEIFDDQFSVERPDGSNFTLKIRSTKLEDSAMYFCASSFTLSYEQYFGPGTRLTVT.